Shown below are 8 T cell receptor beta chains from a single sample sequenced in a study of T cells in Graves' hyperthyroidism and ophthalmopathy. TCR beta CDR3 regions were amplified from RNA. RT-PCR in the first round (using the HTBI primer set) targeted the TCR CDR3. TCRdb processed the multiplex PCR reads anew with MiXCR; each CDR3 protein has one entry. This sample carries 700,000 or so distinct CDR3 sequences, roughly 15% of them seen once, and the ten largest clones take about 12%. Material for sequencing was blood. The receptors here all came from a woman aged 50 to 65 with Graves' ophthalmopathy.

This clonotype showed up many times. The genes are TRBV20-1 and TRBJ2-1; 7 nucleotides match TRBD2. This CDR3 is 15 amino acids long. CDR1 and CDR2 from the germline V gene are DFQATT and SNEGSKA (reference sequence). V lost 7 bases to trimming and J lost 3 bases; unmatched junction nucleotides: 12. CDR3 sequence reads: CSGGSGGPFYNEQFF. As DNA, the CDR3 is TGCAGTGGGGGGTCGGGAGGCCCCTTCTACAATGAGCAGTTCTTC.

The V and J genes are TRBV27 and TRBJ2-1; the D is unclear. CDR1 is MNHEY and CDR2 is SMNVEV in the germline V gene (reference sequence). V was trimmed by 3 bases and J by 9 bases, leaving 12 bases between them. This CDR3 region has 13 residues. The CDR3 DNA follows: TGTGCCAGCAGTTTGGCGAGATACGGTGAGCAGTTCTTC. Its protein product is CASSLARYGEQFF.

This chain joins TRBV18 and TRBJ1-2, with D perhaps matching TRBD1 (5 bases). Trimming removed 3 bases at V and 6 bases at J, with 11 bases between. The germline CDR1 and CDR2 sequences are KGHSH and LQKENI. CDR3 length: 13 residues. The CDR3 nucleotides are TGTGCCAGCTCACCCACGGGGACCCATGGCTACACCTTC. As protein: CASSPTGTHGYTF.

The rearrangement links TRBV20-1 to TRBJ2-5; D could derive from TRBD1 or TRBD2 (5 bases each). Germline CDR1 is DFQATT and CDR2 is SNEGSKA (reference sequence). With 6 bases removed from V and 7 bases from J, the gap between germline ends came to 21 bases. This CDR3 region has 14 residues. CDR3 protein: CSASRGVGGRTQYF. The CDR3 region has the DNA TGCAGTGCGTCCAGAGGGGTTGGCGGCCGGACCCAGTACTTC.

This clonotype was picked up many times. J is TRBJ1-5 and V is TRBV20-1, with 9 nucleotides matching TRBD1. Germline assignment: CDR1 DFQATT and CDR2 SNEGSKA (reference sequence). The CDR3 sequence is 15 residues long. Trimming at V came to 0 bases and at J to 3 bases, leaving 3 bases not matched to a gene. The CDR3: CSARETGGVNQPQHF. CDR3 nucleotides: TGCAGTGCTAGAGAAACAGGGGGCGTCAATCAGCCCCAGCATTTT.

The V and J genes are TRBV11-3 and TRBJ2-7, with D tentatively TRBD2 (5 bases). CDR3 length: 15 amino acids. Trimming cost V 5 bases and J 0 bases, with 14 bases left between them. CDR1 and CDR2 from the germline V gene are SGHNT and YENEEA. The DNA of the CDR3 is TGTGCCAGCAGCGTAGGCAGAGGAGGCTCCTACGAGCAGTACTTC. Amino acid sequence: CASSVGRGGSYEQYF.

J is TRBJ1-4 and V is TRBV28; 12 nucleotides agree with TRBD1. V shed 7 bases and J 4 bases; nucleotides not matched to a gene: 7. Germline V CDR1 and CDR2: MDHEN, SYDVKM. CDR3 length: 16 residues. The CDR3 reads CASTGTGGEGNEKLFF. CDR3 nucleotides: TGTGCCAGCACAGGGACAGGGGGCGAGGGTAATGAAAAACTGTTTTTT.

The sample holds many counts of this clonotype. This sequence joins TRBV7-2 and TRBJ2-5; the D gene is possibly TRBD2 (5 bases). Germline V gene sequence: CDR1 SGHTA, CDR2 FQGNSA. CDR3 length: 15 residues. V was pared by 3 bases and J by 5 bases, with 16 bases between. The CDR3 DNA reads TGTGCCAGCAGCTTTAATCGTGGGAGCGGCGAGACCCAGTACTTC. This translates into CASSFNRGSGETQYF.